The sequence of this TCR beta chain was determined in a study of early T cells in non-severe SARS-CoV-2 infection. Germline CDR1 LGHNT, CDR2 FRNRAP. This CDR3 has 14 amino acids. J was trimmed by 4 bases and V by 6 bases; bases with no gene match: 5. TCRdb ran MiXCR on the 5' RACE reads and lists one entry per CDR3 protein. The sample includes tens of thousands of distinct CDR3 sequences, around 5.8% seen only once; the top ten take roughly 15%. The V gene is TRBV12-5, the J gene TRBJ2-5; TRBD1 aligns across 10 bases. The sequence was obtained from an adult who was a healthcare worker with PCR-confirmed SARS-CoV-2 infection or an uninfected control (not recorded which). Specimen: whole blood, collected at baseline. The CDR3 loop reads CASGHGQGGETQYF. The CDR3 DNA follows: TGTGCTAGTGGCCACGGACAGGGGGGAGAGACCCAGTACTTC.